A selection of T cell receptor beta chains follows, all from one sample in a study of T cells and Merkel cell carcinoma outcomes. TCRdb keeps only in-frame clones here, not all; method: immunoSEQ multiplex PCR. The sample lists around 14,000 clones, approximately 92% occurring once. Sequenced material: tumor tissue from Merkel cell carcinoma. Receptors originate from a human donor with Merkel cell carcinoma. CDR3s include the opening cysteine and the closing phenylalanine or tryptophan. D genes are given only for firm matches. Clone size, where shown, is once, few, many, or a class for clones that have expanded.

j_call	clone_size	v_call	d_call	cdr3_aa	cdr3_nt
TRBJ2-2	-	TRBV9	-	CASSVGPNTGELFF	TGTGCCAGCAGCGTAGGTCCGAACACCGGGGAGCTGTTTTTT
TRBJ2-5	-	TRBV6-6	-	CASSYWVEETQYF	TGTGCCAGCAGTTATTGGGTTGAGGAGACCCAGTACTTC
TRBJ2-3	-	TRBV6-4	-	CASSLDSNRNTQYF	TGTGCCAGCAGCCTCGACTCCAATAGGAATACGCAGTATTTT
TRBJ2-7	-	TRBV10-3	TRBD2	CAISDPTGASGGTLGGYEQYF	TGTGCCATCAGTGACCCGACAGGGGCTAGCGGGGGCACTCTCGGCGGATACGAGCAGTACTTC
TRBJ2-1	-	TRBV18	TRBD2	CASSPPGLGGHEQFF	TGTGCCAGCTCACCACCGGGACTAGGAGGCCATGAGCAGTTCTTC
TRBJ2-3	-	TRBV5-1	-	CASSLSAASTDTQYF	TGCGCCAGCAGCTTGTCGGCGGCTAGCACAGATACGCAGTATTTT
TRBJ1-6	-	TRBV4-3	TRBD1	CASSQDDRGFNSPLHF	TGCGCCAGCAGCCAAGATGACAGGGGATTCAATTCACCCCTCCACTTT
TRBJ1-5	few	TRBV19	-	CASRNVNQPQHF	TGTGCCAGTAGAAACGTGAATCAGCCCCAGCATTTT
TRBJ2-5	-	TRBV7-3	TRBD2	CASSLRPAGGLETQYF	TGTGCCAGCAGCTTACGACCAGCGGGAGGATTGGAGACCCAGTACTTC
TRBJ2-1	-	TRBV20-1	-	CSASEVNEQFF	TGTAGTGCTAGTGAAGTCAATGAGCAGTTCTTC
TRBJ2-7	-	TRBV5-6	-	CASSSTGVLRTEQYF	TGTGCCAGCAGCTCGACTGGGGTGTTGAGGACCGAGCAGTACTTC
TRBJ2-1	-	TRBV12-5	-	CASGPPGNEQFF	TGTGCTAGTGGTCCCCCGGGAAATGAGCAGTTCTTC
TRBJ1-3	-	TRBV9	TRBD1	CASSGRTGGRSGNTIYF	TGTGCCAGCAGCGGACGGACAGGGGGCCGATCTGGAAACACCATATATTTT
TRBJ1-2	-	TRBV7-2	-	CASSLTGYGYTF	TGTGCCAGCAGCTTGACAGGCTATGGCTACACCTTC
TRBJ1-1	few	TRBV19	-	CASSIYRANTEAFF	TGTGCCAGTAGTATTTACAGGGCGAACACTGAAGCTTTCTTT
TRBJ2-3	-	TRBV9	TRBD2	CASSVAPLAGADTQYF	TGTGCCAGCAGCGTAGCTCCACTAGCGGGGGCAGATACGCAGTATTTT
TRBJ2-1	few	TRBV23-1	-	CAPSFIHEQFF	TGCGCCCCGAGTTTCATCCATGAGCAGTTCTTC
TRBJ2-7	once	TRBV11-1	-	CASSLSGSSYEQYF	TGTGCCAGCAGCTTATCCGGGAGCTCCTACGAGCAGTACTTC
TRBJ2-4	-	TRBV5-6	TRBD2	CASSPGLGKGIQYF	TGTGCCAGCAGCCCGGGACTAGGAAAGGGCATTCAGTACTTC
TRBJ2-5	-	TRBV28	-	CASRQQGPETQYF	TGTGCCAGCAGACAGCAGGGCCCGGAGACCCAGTACTTC
TRBJ1-2	-	TRBV15	-	CAGAVNYGYTF	TGTGCAGGGGCGGTGAACTATGGCTACACCTTC
TRBJ1-2	-	TRBV29-1	-	CSVAASTGYGYTF	TGCAGCGTTGCGGCCAGCACCGGGTATGGCTACACCTTC
TRBJ1-2	-	TRBV14	-	CASSPWTGNYGYTF	TGTGCCAGCAGCCCCTGGACGGGAAACTATGGCTACACCTTC
TRBJ1-4	-	TRBV5-1	-	CASSWKQGATNEKLFF	TGCGCCAGCAGCTGGAAACAGGGTGCAACTAATGAAAAACTGTTTTTT
TRBJ2-5	few	TRBV15	TRBD1	CATRVGDSYQETQYF	TGTGCCACCAGGGTCGGGGACAGTTATCAAGAGACCCAGTACTTC
TRBJ2-7	-	TRBV5-1	-	CASSPQGIYEQYF	TGCGCCAGCAGCCCGCAGGGGATCTACGAGCAGTACTTC
TRBJ1-4	-	TRBV18	TRBD1	CASSPQLRTGGETNEKLFF	TGTGCCAGCTCACCACAACTACGGACAGGGGGAGAAACTAATGAAAAACTGTTTTTT
TRBJ1-4	-	TRBV18	-	CASSNQRGSGTNEKLFF	TGTGCCAGCTCCAACCAGAGAGGGTCAGGGACTAATGAAAAACTGTTTTTT
TRBJ2-3	-	TRBV2	-	CASSQSTDMQYF	TGTGCCAGCAGCCAATCCACAGATATGCAGTATTTT
TRBJ1-1	-	TRBV29-1	-	CSVVKGRGTEAFF	TGCAGCGTTGTAAAGGGGCGAGGCACTGAAGCTTTCTTT
TRBJ2-1	-	TRBV23-1	-	CASSQFLPTGTRYNEQFF	TGCGCCAGCAGTCAATTTCTTCCCACAGGGACTCGCTACAATGAGCAGTTCTTC
TRBJ2-5	-	TRBV7-2	-	CASSLGVETQYF	TGTGCCAGCAGCTTAGGGGTGGAGACCCAGTACTTC
TRBJ2-1	-	TRBV28	TRBD2	CTTNSGRTYNEQFF	TGTACCACAAACAGCGGGAGGACGTACAATGAGCAGTTCTTC
TRBJ2-5	-	TRBV6-6	-	CASSYWARETQYF	TGTGCCAGCAGTTACTGGGCAAGGGAGACCCAGTACTTC
TRBJ2-3	-	TRBV27	-	CARPDTQYF	TGTGCCAGACCAGATACGCAGTATTTT
TRBJ2-7	-	TRBV6-4	TRBD2	CASSDLLAGPGTYEQYF	TGTGCCAGCAGTGATCTTCTAGCGGGTCCTGGCACCTACGAGCAGTACTTC
TRBJ2-5	-	TRBV7-6	-	CASSYSEFQETQYF	TGTGCCAGCAGCTACTCAGAATTTCAAGAGACCCAGTACTTC
TRBJ1-1	-	TRBV5-1	-	CASSLARTAVGTEAFF	TGCGCCAGCAGCTTGGCCAGGACGGCCGTAGGCACTGAAGCTTTCTTT
TRBJ2-5	-	TRBV7-6	-	CASSFAETQYF	TGTGCCAGCAGCTTCGCGGAGACCCAGTACTTC
TRBJ1-4	-	TRBV5-1	-	CASTHTGVSNEKLFF	TGCGCCAGCACACACACGGGAGTTTCTAATGAAAAACTGTTTTTT
TRBJ2-7	-	TRBV5-1	TRBD1	CANSKGQGTGNEQYF	TGCGCCAACAGCAAGGGACAGGGGACAGGCAACGAGCAGTACTTC
TRBJ2-7	-	TRBV30	-	CAWGFYEQYF	TGTGCCTGGGGGTTCTACGAGCAGTACTTC
TRBJ2-7	-	TRBV4-3	-	CASSQLPTYEQYF	TGCGCCAGCAGCCAGTTACCTACCTACGAGCAGTACTTC
TRBJ2-7	few	TRBV7-9	TRBD1	CASSFKGQGDYEQYF	TGTGCCAGCAGCTTTAAAGGACAGGGGGATTACGAGCAGTACTTC
TRBJ1-4	-	TRBV7-9	-	CASSLGLNFATNEKLFF	TGTGCCAGCAGCTTGGGGCTAAACTTTGCAACTAATGAAAAACTGTTTTTT
TRBJ1-5	-	TRBV15	-	CATSSDIWVTQPQHF	TGTGCCACCAGCAGTGATATTTGGGTTACTCAGCCCCAGCATTTT
TRBJ1-1	-	TRBV15	-	CATSSIRNRAGGTEAFF	TGTGCCACCAGCAGCATCAGAAACAGGGCTGGGGGGACTGAAGCTTTCTTT
TRBJ2-7	-	TRBV4-1	TRBD2	CASSQETSGSRVGEQYF	TGCGCCAGCAGCCAAGAGACTAGCGGGAGCCGGGTAGGCGAGCAGTACTTC
TRBJ1-1	once	TRBV7-2	-	CASSLGRNTEAFF	TGTGCCAGCAGCCTCGGGAGGAACACTGAAGCTTTCTTT
TRBJ2-1	-	TRBV27	TRBD2	CASSLSRTSGLFRSYNEQFF	TGTGCCAGCAGTTTATCGCGGACTAGCGGGTTGTTCCGCTCCTACAATGAGCAGTTCTTC
TRBJ2-5	-	TRBV19	-	CASSIWGALETQYF	TGTGCCAGTAGTATATGGGGAGCGCTGGAGACCCAGTACTTC
TRBJ2-5	-	TRBV2	TRBD1	CASNDREQETQYF	TGTGCCAGCAACGACAGGGAACAAGAGACCCAGTACTTC
TRBJ1-2	-	TRBV9	-	CASSVARSNYGYTF	TGTGCCAGCAGCGTAGCTAGGAGTAACTATGGCTACACCTTC
TRBJ2-3	-	TRBV30	TRBD2	CAWSASRTSGRRRDTQYF	TGTGCCTGGAGTGCTTCCAGGACTAGCGGGAGGAGGCGAGATACGCAGTATTTT
TRBJ2-1	-	TRBV12-2	-	CASRLIPGEPYNEQFF	TGTGCAAGTCGCTTGATACCTGGTGAGCCCTACAATGAGCAGTTCTTC
TRBJ2-6	-	TRBV5-1	-	CASSFLDSGANVLTF	TGCGCCAGCAGCTTTCTCGACTCTGGGGCCAACGTCCTGACTTTC
TRBJ1-1	-	TRBV10-3	-	CAISDFSEAFF	TGTGCCATCAGTGACTTCTCTGAAGCTTTCTTT
TRBJ2-3	-	TRBV7-3	-	CASSLGGFPDTQYF	TGTGCCAGCAGCTTAGGGGGGTTCCCGGATACGCAGTATTTT
TRBJ2-5	-	TRBV5-1	-	CASSYAVETQYF	TGCGCCAGCAGTTATGCCGTTGAGACCCAGTACTTC
TRBJ2-1	-	TRBV18	TRBD2	CASSPPGLAGVNEQFF	TGTGCCAGCTCACCCCCGGGACTAGCGGGTGTCAATGAGCAGTTCTTC